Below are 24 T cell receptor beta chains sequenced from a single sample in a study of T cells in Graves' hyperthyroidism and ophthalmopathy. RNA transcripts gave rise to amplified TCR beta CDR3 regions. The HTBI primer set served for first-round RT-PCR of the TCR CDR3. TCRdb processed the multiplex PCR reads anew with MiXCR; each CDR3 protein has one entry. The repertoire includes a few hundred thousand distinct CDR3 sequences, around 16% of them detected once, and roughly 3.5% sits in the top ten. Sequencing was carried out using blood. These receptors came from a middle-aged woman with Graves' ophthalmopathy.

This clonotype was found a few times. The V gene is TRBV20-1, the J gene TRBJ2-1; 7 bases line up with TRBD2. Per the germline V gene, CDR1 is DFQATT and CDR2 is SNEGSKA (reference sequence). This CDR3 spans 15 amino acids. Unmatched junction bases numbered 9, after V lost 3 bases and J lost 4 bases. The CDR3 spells CSARWGSGYYNEQFF. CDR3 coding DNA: TGCAGTGCTAGGTGGGGTAGCGGGTATTACAATGAGCAGTTCTTC.

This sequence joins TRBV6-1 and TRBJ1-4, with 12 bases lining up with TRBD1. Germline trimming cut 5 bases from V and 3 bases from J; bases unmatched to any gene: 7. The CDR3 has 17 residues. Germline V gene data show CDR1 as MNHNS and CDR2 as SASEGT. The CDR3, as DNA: TGTGCCAGCAGTCGCAAGGGACAGGGGGCATCTAATGAAAAACTGTTTTTT. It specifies CASSRKGQGASNEKLFF.

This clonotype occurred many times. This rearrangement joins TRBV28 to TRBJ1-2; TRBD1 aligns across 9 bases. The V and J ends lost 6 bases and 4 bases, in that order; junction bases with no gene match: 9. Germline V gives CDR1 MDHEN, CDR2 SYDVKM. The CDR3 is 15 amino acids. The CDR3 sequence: CASRRPGQGSYGYTF. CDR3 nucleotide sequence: TGTGCCAGCAGGCGCCCGGGACAGGGATCCTATGGCTACACCTTC.

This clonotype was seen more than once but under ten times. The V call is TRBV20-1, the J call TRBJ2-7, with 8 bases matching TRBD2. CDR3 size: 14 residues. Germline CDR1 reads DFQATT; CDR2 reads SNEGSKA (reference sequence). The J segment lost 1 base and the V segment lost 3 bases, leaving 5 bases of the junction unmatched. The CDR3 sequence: CSASSRGGSYEQYF. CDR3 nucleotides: TGCAGTGCTAGCTCCCGGGGGGGGTCCTACGAGCAGTACTTC.

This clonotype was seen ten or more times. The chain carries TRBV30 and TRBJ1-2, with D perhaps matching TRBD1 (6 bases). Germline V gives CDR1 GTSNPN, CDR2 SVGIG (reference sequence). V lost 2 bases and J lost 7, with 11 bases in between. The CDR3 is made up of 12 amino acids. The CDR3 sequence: CAWSTDSAGYTF. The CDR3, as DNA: TGTGCCTGGAGTACGGACAGCGCTGGCTACACCTTC.

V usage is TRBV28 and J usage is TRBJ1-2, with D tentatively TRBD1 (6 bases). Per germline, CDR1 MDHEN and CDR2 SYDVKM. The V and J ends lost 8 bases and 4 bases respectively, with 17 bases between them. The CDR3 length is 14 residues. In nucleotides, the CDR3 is TGTGCCAGCCAGGACAGCCTGAACTCCTATGGCTACACCTTC. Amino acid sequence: CASQDSLNSYGYTF.

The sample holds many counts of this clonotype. The CDR3 loop is CASRAGTRNQPQHF. CDR3 DNA: TGTGCCAGCAGGGCCGGGACACGCAATCAGCCCCAGCATTTT. V usage is TRBV2 and J usage is TRBJ1-5, with TRBD1 as a possible D gene (6 bases). Trimming cost V 6 bases and J 2 bases, with 11 bases left between them. Germline CDR1 and CDR2: SNHLY and FYNNEI. There are 14 residues in the CDR3.

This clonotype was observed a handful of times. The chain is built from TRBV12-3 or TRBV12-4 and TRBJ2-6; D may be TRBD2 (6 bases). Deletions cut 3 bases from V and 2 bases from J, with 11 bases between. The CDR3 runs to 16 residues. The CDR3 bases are TGTGCCAGCAGTTTTCCGGGGGTCCCTGGGGCCAACGTCCTGACTTTC. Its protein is CASSFPGVPGANVLTF.

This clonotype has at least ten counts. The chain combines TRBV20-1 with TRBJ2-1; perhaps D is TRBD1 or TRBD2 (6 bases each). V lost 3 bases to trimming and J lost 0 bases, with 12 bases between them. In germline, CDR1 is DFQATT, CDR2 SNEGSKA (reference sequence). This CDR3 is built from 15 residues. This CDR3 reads CSASRGRSSYNEQFF. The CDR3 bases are TGCAGTGCTAGTAGGGGGAGGAGCTCCTACAATGAGCAGTTCTTC.

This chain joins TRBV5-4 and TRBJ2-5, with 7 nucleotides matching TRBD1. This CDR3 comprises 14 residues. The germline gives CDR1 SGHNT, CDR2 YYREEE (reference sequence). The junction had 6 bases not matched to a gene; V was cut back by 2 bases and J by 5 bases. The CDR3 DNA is TGTGCCAGCAGCTTTACAGGGGCCGGGGAGACCCAGTACTTC. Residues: CASSFTGAGETQYF.

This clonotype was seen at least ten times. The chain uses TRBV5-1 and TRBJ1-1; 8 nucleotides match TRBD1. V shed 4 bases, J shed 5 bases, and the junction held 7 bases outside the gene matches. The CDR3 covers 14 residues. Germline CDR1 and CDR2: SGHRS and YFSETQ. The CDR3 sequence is CASSIGQGKTEAFF. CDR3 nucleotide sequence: TGCGCCAGCAGCATCGGACAGGGTAAAACTGAAGCTTTCTTT. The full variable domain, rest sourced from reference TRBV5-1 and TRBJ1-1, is KAGVTQTPRYLIKTRGQQVTLSCSPISGHRSVSWYQQTPGQGLQFLFEYFSETQRNKGNFPGRFSGRQFSNSRSEMNVSTLELGDSALYLCASSIGQGKTEAFFGQGTRLTVV.

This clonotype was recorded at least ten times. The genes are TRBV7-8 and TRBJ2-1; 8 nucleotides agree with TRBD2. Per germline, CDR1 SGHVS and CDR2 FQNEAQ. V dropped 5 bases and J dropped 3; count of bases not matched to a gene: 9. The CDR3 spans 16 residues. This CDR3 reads CASSSTSGQLYNEQFF. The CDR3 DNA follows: TGTGCCAGCAGCAGTACTAGCGGTCAACTCTACAATGAGCAGTTCTTC. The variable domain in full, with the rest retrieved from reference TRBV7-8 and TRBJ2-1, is GAGVSQSPRYKVAKRGQDVALRCDPISGHVSLFWYQQALGQGPEFLTYFQNEAQLDKSGLPSDRFFAERPEGSVSTLKIQRTQQEDSAVYLCASSSTSGQLYNEQFFGPGTRLTVL.

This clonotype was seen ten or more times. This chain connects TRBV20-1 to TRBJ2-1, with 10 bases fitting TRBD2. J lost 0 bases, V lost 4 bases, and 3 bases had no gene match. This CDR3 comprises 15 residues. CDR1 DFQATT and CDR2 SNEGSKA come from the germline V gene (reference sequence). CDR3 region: CSATSSGSSYNEQFF. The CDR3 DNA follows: TGCAGTGCTACATCTAGCGGGAGCTCCTACAATGAGCAGTTCTTC.

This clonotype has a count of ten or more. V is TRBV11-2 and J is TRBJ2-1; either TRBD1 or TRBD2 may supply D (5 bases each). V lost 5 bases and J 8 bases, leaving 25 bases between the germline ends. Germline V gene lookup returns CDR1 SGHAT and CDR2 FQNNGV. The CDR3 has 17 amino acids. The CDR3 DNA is TGTGCCAGCAGCATCTCCGGGACGGCTATAAGCAGGCATGAGCAGTTCTTC. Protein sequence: CASSISGTAISRHEQFF.

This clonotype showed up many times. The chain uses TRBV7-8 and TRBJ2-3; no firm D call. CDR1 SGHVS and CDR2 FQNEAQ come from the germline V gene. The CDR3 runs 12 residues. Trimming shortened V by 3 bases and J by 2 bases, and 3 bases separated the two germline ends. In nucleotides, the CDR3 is TGTGCCAGCAGCTTGCACACAGATACGCAGTATTTT. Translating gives CASSLHTDTQYF.

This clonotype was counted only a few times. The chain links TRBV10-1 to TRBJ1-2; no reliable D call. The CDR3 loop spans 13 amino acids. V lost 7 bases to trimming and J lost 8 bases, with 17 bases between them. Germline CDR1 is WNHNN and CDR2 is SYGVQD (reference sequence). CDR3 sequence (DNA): TGCGCCAGCACCAGCGGGCCTCAAAGGGGCTACACCTTC. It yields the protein CASTSGPQRGYTF.

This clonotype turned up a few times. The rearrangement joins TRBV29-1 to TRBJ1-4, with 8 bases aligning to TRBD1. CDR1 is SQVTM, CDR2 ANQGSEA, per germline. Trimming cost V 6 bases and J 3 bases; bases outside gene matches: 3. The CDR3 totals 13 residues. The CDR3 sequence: CSVTGAANEKLFF. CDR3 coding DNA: TGCAGCGTGACAGGGGCGGCTAATGAAAAACTGTTTTTT.

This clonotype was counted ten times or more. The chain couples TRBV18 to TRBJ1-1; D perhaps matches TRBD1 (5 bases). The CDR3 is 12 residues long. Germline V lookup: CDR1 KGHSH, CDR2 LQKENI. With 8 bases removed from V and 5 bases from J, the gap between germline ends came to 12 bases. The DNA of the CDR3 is TGTGCCAGCAATCAGCAGGGTACTGAAGCTTTCTTT. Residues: CASNQQGTEAFF.

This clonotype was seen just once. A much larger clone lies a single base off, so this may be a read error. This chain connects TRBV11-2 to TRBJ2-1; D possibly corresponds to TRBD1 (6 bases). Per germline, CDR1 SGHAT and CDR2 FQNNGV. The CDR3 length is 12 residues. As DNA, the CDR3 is TGTGCCAGCAGCTCAGATGCAGGGGAGCCGTTCTTC. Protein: CASSSDAGEPFF. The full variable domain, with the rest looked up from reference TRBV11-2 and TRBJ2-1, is EAGVAQSPRYKIIEKRQSVAFWCNPISGHATLYWYQQILGQGPKLLIQFQNNGVVDDSQLPKDRFSAERLKGVDSTLKIQPAKLEDSAVYLCASSSDAGEPFFGPGTRLTVL.

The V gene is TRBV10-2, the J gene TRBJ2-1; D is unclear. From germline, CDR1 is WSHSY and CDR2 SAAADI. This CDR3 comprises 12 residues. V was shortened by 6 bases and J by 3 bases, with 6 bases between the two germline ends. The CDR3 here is CASRDGYNEQFF. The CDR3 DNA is TGCGCCAGCAGGGACGGCTACAATGAGCAGTTCTTC.

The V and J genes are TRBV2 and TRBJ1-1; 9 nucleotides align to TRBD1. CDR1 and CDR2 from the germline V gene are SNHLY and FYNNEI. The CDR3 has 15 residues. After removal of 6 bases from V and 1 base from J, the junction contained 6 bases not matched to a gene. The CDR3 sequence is CASSSQGAKNTEAFF. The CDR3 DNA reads TGTGCCAGCAGCTCACAGGGGGCGAAGAACACTGAAGCTTTCTTT.

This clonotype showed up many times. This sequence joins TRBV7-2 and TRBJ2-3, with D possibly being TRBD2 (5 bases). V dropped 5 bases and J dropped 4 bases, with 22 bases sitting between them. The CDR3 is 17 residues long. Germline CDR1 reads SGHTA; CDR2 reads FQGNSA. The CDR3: CASSPRITRVGADTQYF. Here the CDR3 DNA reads TGTGCCAGCAGCCCAAGAATAACTAGGGTGGGCGCAGATACGCAGTATTTT.

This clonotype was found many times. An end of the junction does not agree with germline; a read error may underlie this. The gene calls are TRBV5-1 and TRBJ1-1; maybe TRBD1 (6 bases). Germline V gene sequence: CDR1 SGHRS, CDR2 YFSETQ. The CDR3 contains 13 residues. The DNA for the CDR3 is TGTGCCAGCAGCTTACAGGGGAACACTGAAGCTTTCTTT. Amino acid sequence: CASSLQGNTEAFF. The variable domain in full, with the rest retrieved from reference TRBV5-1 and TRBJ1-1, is KAGVTQTPRYLIKTRGQQVTLSCSPISGHRSVSWYQQTPGQGLQFLFEYFSETQRNKGNFPGRFSGRQFSNSRSEMNVSTLELGDSALYLCASSLQGNTEAFFGQGTRLTVV.

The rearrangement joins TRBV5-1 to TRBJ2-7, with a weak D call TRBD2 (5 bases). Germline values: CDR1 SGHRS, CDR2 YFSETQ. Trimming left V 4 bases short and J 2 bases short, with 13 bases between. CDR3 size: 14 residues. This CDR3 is CASSISGEPYEQYF. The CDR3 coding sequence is TGCGCCAGCAGCATAAGCGGCGAACCCTACGAGCAGTACTTC.